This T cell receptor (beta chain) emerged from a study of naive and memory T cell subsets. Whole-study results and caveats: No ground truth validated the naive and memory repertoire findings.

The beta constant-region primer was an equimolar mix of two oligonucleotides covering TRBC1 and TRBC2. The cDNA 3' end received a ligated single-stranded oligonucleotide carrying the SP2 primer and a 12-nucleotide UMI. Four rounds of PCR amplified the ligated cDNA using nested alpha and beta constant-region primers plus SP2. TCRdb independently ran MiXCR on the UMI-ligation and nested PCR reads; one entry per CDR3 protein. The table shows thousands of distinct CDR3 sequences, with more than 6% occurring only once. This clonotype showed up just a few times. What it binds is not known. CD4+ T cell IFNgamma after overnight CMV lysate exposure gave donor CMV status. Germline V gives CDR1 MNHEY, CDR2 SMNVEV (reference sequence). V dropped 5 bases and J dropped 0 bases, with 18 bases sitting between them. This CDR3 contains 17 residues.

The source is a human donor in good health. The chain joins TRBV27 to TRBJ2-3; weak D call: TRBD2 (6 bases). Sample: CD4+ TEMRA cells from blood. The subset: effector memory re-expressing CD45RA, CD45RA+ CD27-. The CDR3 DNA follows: TGTGCCAGCAGTACCCCCGCGGGGCGTACTAGCACAGATACGCAGTATTTT. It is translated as CASSTPAGRTSTDTQYF.